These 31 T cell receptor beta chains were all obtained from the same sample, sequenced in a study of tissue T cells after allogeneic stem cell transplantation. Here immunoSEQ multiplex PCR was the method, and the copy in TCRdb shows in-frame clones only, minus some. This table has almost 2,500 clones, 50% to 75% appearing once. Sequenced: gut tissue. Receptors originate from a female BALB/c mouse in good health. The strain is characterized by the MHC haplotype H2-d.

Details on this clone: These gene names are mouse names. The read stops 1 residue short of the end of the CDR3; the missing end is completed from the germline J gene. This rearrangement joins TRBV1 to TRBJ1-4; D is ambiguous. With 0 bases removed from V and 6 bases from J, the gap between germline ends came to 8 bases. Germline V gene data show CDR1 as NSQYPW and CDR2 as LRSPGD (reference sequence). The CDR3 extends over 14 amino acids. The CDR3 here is CTCSADLRDERLFF. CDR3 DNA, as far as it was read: TGCACCTGCAGTGCAGATCTTCGGGACGAAAGATTATTT. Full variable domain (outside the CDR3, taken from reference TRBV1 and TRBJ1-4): VTLLEQNPRWRLVPRGQAVNLRCILKNSQYPWMSWYQQDLQKQLQWLFTLRSPGDKEVKSLPGADYLATRVTDTELRLQVANMSQGRTLYCTCSADLRDERLFFGHGTKLSVL.

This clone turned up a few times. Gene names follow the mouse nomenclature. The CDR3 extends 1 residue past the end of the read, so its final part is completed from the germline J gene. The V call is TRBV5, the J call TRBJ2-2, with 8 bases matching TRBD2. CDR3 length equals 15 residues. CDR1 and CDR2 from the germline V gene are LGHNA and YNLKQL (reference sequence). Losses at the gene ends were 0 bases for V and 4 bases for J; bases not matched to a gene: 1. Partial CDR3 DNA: TGTGCCAGCAGCCAAGACTGGGGGGCCACCGGGCAGCTCTAC. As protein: CASSQDWGATGQLY. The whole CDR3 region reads CASSQDWGATGQLYF.

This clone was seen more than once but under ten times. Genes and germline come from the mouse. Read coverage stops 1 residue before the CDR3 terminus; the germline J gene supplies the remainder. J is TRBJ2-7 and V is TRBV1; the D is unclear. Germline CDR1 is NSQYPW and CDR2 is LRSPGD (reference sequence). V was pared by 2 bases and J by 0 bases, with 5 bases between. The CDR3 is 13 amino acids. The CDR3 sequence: CTCSAQDSYEQYF. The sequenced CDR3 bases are TGCACCTGCAGTGCACAGGACTCCTATGAACAGTAC. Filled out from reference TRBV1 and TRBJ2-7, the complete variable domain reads VTLLEQNPRWRLVPRGQAVNLRCILKNSQYPWMSWYQQDLQKQLQWLFTLRSPGDKEVKSLPGADYLATRVTDTELRLQVANMSQGRTLYCTCSAQDSYEQYFGPGTRLTVL.

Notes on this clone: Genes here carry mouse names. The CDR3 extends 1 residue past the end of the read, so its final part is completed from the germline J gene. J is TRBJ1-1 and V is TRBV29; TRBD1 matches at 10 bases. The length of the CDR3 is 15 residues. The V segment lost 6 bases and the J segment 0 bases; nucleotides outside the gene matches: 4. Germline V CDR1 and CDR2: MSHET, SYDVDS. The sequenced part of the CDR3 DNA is TGTGCTAGCAGCCCCGGACAGGGGGCAAACACAGAAGTCTTC. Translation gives CASSPGQGANTEVF. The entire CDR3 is CASSPGQGANTEVFF.

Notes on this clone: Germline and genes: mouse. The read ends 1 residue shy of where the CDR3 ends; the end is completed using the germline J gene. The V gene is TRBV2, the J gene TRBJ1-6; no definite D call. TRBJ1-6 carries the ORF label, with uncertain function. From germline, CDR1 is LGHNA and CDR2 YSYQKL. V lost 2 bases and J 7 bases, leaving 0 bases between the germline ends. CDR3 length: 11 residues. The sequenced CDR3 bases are TGTGCCAGCAGCCAAAATTCGCCCCTCTAC. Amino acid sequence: CASSQNSPLY. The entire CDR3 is CASSQNSPLYF.

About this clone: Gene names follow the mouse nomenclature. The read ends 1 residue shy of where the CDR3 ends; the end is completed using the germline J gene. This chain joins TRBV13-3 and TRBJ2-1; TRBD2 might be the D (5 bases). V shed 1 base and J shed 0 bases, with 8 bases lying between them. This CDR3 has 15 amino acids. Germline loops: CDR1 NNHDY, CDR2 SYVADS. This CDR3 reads CASSDNGVNYAEQFF. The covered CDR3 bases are TGTGCCAGCAGTGATAATGGGGTTAACTATGCTGAGCAGTTC.

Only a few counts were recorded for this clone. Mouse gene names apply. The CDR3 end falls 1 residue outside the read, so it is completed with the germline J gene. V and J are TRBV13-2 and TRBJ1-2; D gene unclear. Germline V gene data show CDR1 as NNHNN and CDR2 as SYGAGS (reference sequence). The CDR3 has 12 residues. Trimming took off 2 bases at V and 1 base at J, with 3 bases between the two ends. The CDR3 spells CASGELNSDYTF. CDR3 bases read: TGTGCCAGCGGTGAGCTAAACTCCGACTACACC.

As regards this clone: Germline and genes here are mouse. CDR3 DNA (partial): TGTGCCAGCAGTGATGCGGGACAGGGGGCTAATTCGCCCCTCTAC. Residues: CASSDAGQGANSPLY. The whole CDR3 sequence reads CASSDAGQGANSPLYF. V usage is TRBV13-1 and J usage is TRBJ1-6; TRBD1 matches at 12 bases. The CDR3 end is not reached by the read, which stops 1 residue before it; the germline J gene fills it in. TRBJ1-6 is flagged as an ORF with uncertain function. The CDR3 loop spans 16 amino acids. V trimming: 0 bases; J trimming: 6 bases; junction bases outside the gene matches: 1. Germline lookup yields CDR1 NSHNY and CDR2 SYGAGN.

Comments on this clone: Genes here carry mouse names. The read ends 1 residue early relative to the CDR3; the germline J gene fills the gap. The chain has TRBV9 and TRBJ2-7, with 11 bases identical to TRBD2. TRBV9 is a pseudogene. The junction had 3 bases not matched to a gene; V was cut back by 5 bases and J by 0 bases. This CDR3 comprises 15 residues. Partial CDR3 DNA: TGTGCCAGAAGCCGGGACTGGGGGACCTCCTATGAACAGTAC. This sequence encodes CARSRDWGTSYEQY. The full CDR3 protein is CARSRDWGTSYEQYF.

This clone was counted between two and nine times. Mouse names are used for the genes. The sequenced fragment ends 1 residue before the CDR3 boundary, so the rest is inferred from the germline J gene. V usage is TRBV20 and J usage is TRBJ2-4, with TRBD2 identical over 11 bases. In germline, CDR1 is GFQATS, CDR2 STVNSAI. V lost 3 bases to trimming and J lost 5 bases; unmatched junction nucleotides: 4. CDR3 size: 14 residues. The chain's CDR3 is CGASDGLGGNTLYF. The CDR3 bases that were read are TGTGGTGCTAGCGACGGACTGGGGGGAAACACCTTGTAC.

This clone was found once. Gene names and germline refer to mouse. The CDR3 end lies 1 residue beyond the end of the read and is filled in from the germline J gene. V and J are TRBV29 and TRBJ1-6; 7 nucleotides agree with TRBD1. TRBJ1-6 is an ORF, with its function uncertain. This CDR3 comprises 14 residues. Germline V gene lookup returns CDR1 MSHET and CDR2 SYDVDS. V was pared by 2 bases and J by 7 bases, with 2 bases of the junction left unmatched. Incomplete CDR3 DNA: TGTGCTAGCAGTTTAAAGGGGGCGAATTCGCCCCTCTAC. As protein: CASSLKGANSPLY. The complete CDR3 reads CASSLKGANSPLYF.

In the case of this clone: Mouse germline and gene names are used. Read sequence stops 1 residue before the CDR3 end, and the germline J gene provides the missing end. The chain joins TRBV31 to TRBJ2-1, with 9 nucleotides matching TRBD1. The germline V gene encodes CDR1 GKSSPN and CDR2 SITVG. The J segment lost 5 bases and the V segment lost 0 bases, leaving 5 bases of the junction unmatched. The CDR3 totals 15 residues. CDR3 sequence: CAWSLHRGRDAEQFF. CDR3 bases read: TGTGCCTGGAGTCTCCACAGGGGGCGGGATGCTGAGCAGTTC.

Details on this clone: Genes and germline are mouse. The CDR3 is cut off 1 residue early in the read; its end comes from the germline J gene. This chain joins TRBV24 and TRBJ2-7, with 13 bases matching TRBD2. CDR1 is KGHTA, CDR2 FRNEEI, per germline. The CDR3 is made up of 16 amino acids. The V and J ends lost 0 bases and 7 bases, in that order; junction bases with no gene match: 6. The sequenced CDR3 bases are TGTGCCAGCAGTCTGTATCTGGGACTGGGGGGGGAGGAACAGTAC. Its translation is CASSLYLGLGGEEQY. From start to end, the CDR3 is CASSLYLGLGGEEQYF.

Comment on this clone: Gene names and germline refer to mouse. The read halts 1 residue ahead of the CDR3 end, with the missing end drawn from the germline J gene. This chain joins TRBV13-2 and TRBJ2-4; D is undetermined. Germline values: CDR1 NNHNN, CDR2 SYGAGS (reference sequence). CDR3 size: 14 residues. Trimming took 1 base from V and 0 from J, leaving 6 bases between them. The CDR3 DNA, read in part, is TGTGCCAGCGGTGATTGGAGTAGTCAAAACACCTTGTAC. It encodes CASGDWSSQNTLY. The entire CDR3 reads CASGDWSSQNTLYF.

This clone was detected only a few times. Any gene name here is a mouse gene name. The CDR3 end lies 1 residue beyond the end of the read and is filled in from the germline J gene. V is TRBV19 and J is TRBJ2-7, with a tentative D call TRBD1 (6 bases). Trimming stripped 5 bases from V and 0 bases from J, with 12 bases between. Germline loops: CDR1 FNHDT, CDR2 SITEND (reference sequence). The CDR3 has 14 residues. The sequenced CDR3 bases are TGTGCCAGCAGAGGACAGTCCATCTCCTATGAACAGTAC. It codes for CASRGQSISYEQY. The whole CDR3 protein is CASRGQSISYEQYF.

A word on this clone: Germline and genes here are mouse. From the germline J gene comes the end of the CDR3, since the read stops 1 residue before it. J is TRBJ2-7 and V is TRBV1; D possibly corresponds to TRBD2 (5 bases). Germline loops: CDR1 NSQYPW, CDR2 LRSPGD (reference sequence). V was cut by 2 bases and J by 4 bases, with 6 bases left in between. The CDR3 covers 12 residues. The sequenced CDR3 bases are TGCACCTGCAGTGCACTGGGTTATGAACAGTAC. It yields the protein CTCSALGYEQY. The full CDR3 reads CTCSALGYEQYF.

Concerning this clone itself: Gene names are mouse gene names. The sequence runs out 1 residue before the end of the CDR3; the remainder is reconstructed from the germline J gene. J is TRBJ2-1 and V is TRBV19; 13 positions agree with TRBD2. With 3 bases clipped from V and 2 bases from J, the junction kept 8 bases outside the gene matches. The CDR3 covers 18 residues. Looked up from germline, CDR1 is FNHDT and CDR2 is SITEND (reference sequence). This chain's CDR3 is CASSKGLGGALDYAEQFF. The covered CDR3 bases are TGTGCCAGCAGTAAGGGACTGGGGGGGGCGCTGGACTATGCTGAGCAGTTC.

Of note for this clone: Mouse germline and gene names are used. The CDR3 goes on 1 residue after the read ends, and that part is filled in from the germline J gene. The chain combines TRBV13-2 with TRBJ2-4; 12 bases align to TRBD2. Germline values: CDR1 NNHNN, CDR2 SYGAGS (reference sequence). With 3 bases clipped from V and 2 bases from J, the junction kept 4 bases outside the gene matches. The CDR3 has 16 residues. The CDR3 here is CASGGLGGRFQNTLYF. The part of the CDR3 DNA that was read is TGTGCCAGCGGTGGACTGGGGGGGCGCTTTCAAAACACCTTGTAC.

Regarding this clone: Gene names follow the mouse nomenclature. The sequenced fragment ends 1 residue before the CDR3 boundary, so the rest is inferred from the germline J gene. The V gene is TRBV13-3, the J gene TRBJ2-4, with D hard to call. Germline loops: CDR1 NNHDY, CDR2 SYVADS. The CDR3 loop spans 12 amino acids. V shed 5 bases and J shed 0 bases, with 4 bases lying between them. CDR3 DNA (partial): TGTGCCAGCAGGGGTAGTCAAAACACCTTGTAC. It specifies CASRGSQNTLY. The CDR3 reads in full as CASRGSQNTLYF.

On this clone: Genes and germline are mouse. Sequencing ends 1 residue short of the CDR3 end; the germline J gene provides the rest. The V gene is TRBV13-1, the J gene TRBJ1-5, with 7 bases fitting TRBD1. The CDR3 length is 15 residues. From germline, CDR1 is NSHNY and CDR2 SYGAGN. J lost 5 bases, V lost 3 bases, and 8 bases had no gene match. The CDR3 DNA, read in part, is TGTGCCAGCAGTGGCGACAGGGAGGGGGACCAGGCTCCGCTT. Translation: CASSGDREGDQAPL. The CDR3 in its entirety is CASSGDREGDQAPLF.

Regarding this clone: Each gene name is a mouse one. CDR3 protein: CASRTGFDSPLYF. The sequenced CDR3 bases are TGTGCTAGCAGGACAGGGTTCGATTCGCCCCTCTAC. This chain connects TRBV29 to TRBJ1-6; 7 bases match TRBD1. The read halts 1 residue ahead of the CDR3 end, with the missing end drawn from the germline J gene. TRBJ1-6 has ORF status, its function being uncertain. The CDR3 spans 13 residues. Germline CDR1 MSHET, CDR2 SYDVDS. V shed 6 bases, J shed 8 bases, and the junction held 4 bases outside the gene matches.

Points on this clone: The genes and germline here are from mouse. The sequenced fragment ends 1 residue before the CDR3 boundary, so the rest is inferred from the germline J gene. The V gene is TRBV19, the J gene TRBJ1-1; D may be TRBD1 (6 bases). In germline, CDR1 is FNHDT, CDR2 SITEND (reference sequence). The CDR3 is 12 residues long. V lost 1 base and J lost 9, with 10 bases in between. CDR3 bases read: TGTGCCAGCAGTATATGGGGGGCGCAAGTCTTC. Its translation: CASSIWGAQVF. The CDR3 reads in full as CASSIWGAQVFF.

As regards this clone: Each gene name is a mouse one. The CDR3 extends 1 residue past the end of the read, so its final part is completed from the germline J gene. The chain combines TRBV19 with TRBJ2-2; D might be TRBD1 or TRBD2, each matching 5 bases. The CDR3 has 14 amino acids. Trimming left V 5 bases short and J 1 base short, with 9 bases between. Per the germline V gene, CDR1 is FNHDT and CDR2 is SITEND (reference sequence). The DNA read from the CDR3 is TGTGCCAGCAGACGGGGGAGAAACACCGGGCAGCTCTAC. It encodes CASRRGRNTGQLY. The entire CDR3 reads CASRRGRNTGQLYF.

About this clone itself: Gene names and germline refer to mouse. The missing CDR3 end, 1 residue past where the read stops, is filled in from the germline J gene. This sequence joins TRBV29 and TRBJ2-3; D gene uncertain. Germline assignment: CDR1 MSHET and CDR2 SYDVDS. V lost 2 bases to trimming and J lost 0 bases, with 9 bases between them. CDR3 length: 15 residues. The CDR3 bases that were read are TGTGCTAGCAGTTTAGGCGTCAATAGTGCAGAAACGCTGTAT. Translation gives CASSLGVNSAETLY. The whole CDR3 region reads CASSLGVNSAETLYF. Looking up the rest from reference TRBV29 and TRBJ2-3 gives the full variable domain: DMKVTQMPRYLIKRMGENVLLECGQDMSHETMYWYRQDPGLGLQLIYISYDVDSNSEGDIPKGYRVSRKKREHFSLILDSAKTNQTSVYFCASSLGVNSAETLYFGSGTRLTVL.

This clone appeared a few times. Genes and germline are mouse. Here the CDR3 reads CASSNDRETGNTLYF. CDR3 bases read: TGTGCCAGCAGTAATGACAGGGAGACTGGAAATACGCTCTAT. This chain links TRBV19 with TRBJ1-3; 7 bases match TRBD1. The read gets to within 1 residue of the CDR3 end, and the germline J gene fills in the rest. The CDR3 loop spans 15 amino acids. In germline, CDR1 is FNHDT, CDR2 SITEND (reference sequence). With 3 bases clipped from V and 2 bases from J, the junction kept 5 bases outside the gene matches. The complete variable domain, with remaining parts taken from reference TRBV19 and TRBJ1-3, reads GGIITQTPKFLIGQEGQKLTLKCQQNFNHDTMYWYRQDSGKGLRLIYYSITENDLQKGDLSEGYDASREKKSSFSLTVTSAQKNEMAVFLCASSNDRETGNTLYFGEGSRLIVV.

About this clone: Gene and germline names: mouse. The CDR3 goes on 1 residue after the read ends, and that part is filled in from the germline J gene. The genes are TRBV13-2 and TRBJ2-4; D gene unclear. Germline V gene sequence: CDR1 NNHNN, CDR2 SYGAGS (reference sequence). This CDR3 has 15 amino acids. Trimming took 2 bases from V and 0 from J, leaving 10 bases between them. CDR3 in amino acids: CASGDYRRSQNTLYF. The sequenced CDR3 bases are TGTGCCAGCGGTGACTACCGGAGAAGTCAAAACACCTTGTAC.

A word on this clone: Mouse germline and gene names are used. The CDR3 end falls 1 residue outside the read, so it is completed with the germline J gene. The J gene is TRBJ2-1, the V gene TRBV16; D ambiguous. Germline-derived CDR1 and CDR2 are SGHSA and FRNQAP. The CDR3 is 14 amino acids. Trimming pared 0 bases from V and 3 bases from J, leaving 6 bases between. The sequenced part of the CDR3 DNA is TGTGCAAGCAGCTTAGATGACTTCTATGCTGAGCAGTTC. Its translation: CASSLDDFYAEQF. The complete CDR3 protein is CASSLDDFYAEQFF.

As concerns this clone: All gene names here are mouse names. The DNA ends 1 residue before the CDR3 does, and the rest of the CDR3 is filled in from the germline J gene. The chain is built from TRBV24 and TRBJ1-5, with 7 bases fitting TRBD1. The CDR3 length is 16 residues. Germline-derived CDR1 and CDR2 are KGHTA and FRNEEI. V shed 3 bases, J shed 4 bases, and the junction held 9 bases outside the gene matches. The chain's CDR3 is CASSLIRDRENQAPLF. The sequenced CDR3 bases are TGTGCCAGCAGTCTAATCCGGGACAGAGAGAACCAGGCTCCGCTT.

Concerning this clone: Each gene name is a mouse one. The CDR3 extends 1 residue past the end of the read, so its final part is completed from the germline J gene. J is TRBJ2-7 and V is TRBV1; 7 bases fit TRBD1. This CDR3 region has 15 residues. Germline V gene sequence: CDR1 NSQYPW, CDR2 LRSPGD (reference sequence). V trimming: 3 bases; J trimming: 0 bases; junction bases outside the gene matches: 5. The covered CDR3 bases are TGCACCTGCAGTGCCCGGGACAGAAGCTCCTATGAACAGTAC. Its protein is CTCSARDRSSYEQY. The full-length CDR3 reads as CTCSARDRSSYEQYF.

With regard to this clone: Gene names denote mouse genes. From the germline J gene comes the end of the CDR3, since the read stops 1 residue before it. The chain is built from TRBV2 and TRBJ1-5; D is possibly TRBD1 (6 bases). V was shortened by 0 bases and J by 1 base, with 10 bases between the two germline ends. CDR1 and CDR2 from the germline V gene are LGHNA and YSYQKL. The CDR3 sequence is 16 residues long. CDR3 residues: CASSQDLGANNQAPLF. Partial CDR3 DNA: TGTGCCAGCAGCCAAGATCTGGGGGCGAACAACCAGGCTCCGCTT.

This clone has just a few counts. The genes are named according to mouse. The CDR3 spells CASSDARDNSYEQYF. Partial CDR3 DNA: TGTGCCAGCAGTGATGCACGGGACAACTCCTATGAACAGTAC. This rearrangement joins TRBV13-1 to TRBJ2-7; the D gene is possibly TRBD1 (6 bases). Read coverage stops 1 residue before the CDR3 terminus; the germline J gene supplies the remainder. CDR1 is NSHNY, CDR2 SYGAGN, per germline. CDR3 length equals 15 residues. Trimming left V 0 bases short and J 0 bases short, with 10 bases between.